Listed below are T cell receptor beta chains from one sample, sequenced in a study of vaccination effects on CD4 cells after COVID-19. Sequencing was performed with immunoSEQ multiplex PCR; in TCRdb, only in-frame clones are kept and a portion is missing. The profile shows approximately 22,000 clones, around 70% of them singletons. Which antigens these TCRs recognize remains unknown. The sequencing here drew on CD4+ T cells from PBMCs cultured with HCoV-229E spike peptides, taken before COVID-19 vaccination. The receptors come from a human donor who received a COVID-19 vaccine. CDR3s include the opening cysteine and the closing phenylalanine or tryptophan. D genes are given only for firm matches. Clone size is shown for a subset of rows, as once, few, many or a class of expanded clone.

V gene	D gene	clone size	J gene	CDR3 DNA	CDR3 protein
TRBV7-2	TRBD2	few	TRBJ2-7	TGTGCCAGCCGCCTCCCCGGGACTAGCGGGAACTACGAGCAGTACTTC	CASRLPGTSGNYEQYF
TRBV12-2	-	-	TRBJ2-1	TGTGCAAGTCGCTCCCGGAGGGCGGGAGAGGGGTTCTTC	CASRSRRAGEGFF
TRBV7-2	-	-	TRBJ2-2	TGTGCCAGCAGTCCAAATCAAGGAGGGCCGCGCACCGGGGAGCTGTTTTTT	CASSPNQGGPRTGELFF
TRBV29-1	TRBD1	few	TRBJ2-1	TGCAGCGTTCCAAAAACCGGGACAGGGGTTTGGAATGAGCAGTTCTTC	CSVPKTGTGVWNEQFF
TRBV5-5	-	-	TRBJ2-7	TGTGCCAGCAGCTCTATTTACGGAGCGGCCTACGAGCAGTACTTC	CASSSIYGAAYEQYF
TRBV18	TRBD1	-	TRBJ2-3	TGTGCCAGCTCACCACGGCCCTTGACAGGGACGGGTGCAGATACGCAGTATTTT	CASSPRPLTGTGADTQYF
TRBV4-2	TRBD1	-	TRBJ2-7	TGTGCCAGCAGCCACTCCCGGGACAGGGACTACGAGCAGTACTTC	CASSHSRDRDYEQYF
TRBV4-1	TRBD1	-	TRBJ1-5	TGCGCCAGCAGCCAAGACCCTGGACAGGGAAGGCAGCCCCAGCATTTT	CASSQDPGQGRQPQHF
TRBV5-4	TRBD1	-	TRBJ2-7	TGTGCCAGCAGCATTGACAGGGTCTACGAGCAGTACTTC	CASSIDRVYEQYF
TRBV14	TRBD1	-	TRBJ1-6	TGTGCCAGCAGCAAACAGGGGGCTCGGAATTCACCCCTCCACTTT	CASSKQGARNSPLHF
TRBV7-9	-	few	TRBJ1-1	TGTGCCAGCAGTTGGGACAACACTGAAGCTTTCTTT	CASSWDNTEAFF
TRBV15	-	-	TRBJ2-2	TGTGCCACCAGCAGCGAGACAGGCAACACCGGGGAGCTGTTTTTT	CATSSETGNTGELFF
TRBV7-9	TRBD1	few	TRBJ1-2	TGTGCCAGCAGCTTCGACAGGGGAGCCGGCTACACCTTC	CASSFDRGAGYTF
TRBV29-1	-	-	TRBJ1-5	TGCAGCGTTGTGGGGAGTGGCAATCAGCCCCAGCATTTT	CSVVGSGNQPQHF
TRBV9	-	few	TRBJ1-2	TGTGCCAGCAGCGCCGACCCGGACAGTAACTATGGCTACACCTTC	CASSADPDSNYGYTF
TRBV30	-	-	TRBJ1-1	TGTGCCTGGAGTGTGAACAGACGGAACACTGAAGCTTTCTTT	CAWSVNRRNTEAFF
TRBV10-3	TRBD1	-	TRBJ2-7	TGTGCCATCAGTGAGTCGACAGGGTCAGCCGAGCAGTACTTC	CAISESTGSAEQYF
TRBV5-8	-	-	TRBJ2-1	TGTGCCAGCAGGAACAGGGCCTCCGGCAATGAGCAGTTCTTC	CASRNRASGNEQFF
TRBV18	-	few	TRBJ1-1	TGTGCCAGCTCTTCGCAGGGCCAGGAGACTGAAGCTTTCTTT	CASSSQGQETEAFF
TRBV24-1	-	-	TRBJ2-2	TGTGCCACCGGTACGGGACGGACGAACACCGGGGAGCTGTTTTTT	CATGTGRTNTGELFF
TRBV27	-	-	TRBJ2-2	TGTGCCAGCAGTTTTTATACCGGGGAGCTGTTTTTT	CASSFYTGELFF
TRBV10-1	TRBD1	few	TRBJ1-2	TGCGCCAGCAGTGGACGGACAGGGGCCTATGATGGCTACACCTTC	CASSGRTGAYDGYTF
TRBV10-3	-	-	TRBJ2-6	TGTGCCATCAGTGGTCGGGACGGAAGCTCTGGGGCCAACGTCCTGACTTTC	CAISGRDGSSGANVLTF
TRBV5-4	TRBD1	-	TRBJ1-4	TGTGCCAGCAGCTTGGAGACAGGGCCAAATGAAAAACTGTTTTTT	CASSLETGPNEKLFF
TRBV7-9	-	once	TRBJ2-6	TGTGCCAGCAATGGGCGACACTCTGGGGCCAACGTCCTGACTTTC	CASNGRHSGANVLTF
TRBV27	-	-	TRBJ1-1	TGTGCCAGCAGTTCACCTCAGGGATCGATGAACACTGAAGCTTTCTTT	CASSSPQGSMNTEAFF
TRBV11-3	TRBD2	-	TRBJ2-1	TGTGCCAGCAGCCGAACCGCAGGTAGCGGGGACAATGAGCAGTTCTTC	CASSRTAGSGDNEQFF
TRBV6-1	TRBD1	few	TRBJ1-3	TGTGCCAGCAGTGAAAGGGACAGGGGAACCACCATATATTTT	CASSERDRGTTIYF
TRBV11-2	-	-	TRBJ2-7	TGTGCCAGCAGCTTAGTTGGAGTGGGGATTTACGAGCAGTACTTC	CASSLVGVGIYEQYF
TRBV25-1	TRBD1	-	TRBJ1-1	TGTGCCAGCAGTGGTACAGGGGGCCCTGGCACTGAAGCTTTCTTT	CASSGTGGPGTEAFF
TRBV2	-	-	TRBJ2-7	TGTGCCAGCCTGTACTATTCCAGCGAGCAGTACTTC	CASLYYSSEQYF
TRBV4-1	TRBD1	-	TRBJ2-7	TGCGCCAGCAGCTGGCACCCGGACAGGGGTGGAACCTACGAGCAGTACTTC	CASSWHPDRGGTYEQYF
TRBV30	-	-	TRBJ2-1	TGTGCCTGGAGTCTCGATTACAATGAGCAGTTCTTC	CAWSLDYNEQFF
TRBV5-1	-	-	TRBJ2-5	TGCGCCAGCAGCTTACAACCCAGGGGAGAGACCCAGTACTTC	CASSLQPRGETQYF
TRBV5-1	TRBD1	-	TRBJ2-5	TGCGCCAGCAGCTTGATGGGGACAGGGAAAGAGACCCAGTACTTC	CASSLMGTGKETQYF
TRBV7-9	-	-	TRBJ1-2	TGTGCCAGCAGCCAGGGACGCGGTTCGGGCTACACCTTC	CASSQGRGSGYTF
TRBV4-2	-	-	TRBJ1-6	TGTGCCAGCAGCCAAGAATCAGCCAGAAATTCACCCCTCCACTTT	CASSQESARNSPLHF
TRBV19	TRBD2	-	TRBJ2-3	TGTGCCAGTAAAGAGGGCGGGGGAATCACAGATACGCAGTATTTT	CASKEGGGITDTQYF
TRBV18	TRBD1	-	TRBJ2-7	TGTGCCAGCTCACCAAGGGACAGGGGGCTTGAGCAGTACTTC	CASSPRDRGLEQYF
TRBV12-5	-	-	TRBJ2-2	TGTGCTAGTGGTTTGGTAGTGACAGGTAACACCGGGGAGCTGTTTTTT	CASGLVVTGNTGELFF
TRBV11-2	TRBD2	-	TRBJ2-5	TGTGCCAGCAGCCTAAACGGCGCTAGCGGGATGTTAGGAGAGACCCAGTACTTC	CASSLNGASGMLGETQYF
TRBV3-1/TRBV3-2	TRBD1	-	TRBJ2-7	TGTGCCAGCAGCCTCCGATCGGACAGGGGGGGTGGGAACGAGCAGTACTTC	CASSLRSDRGGGNEQYF
TRBV27	-	-	TRBJ2-5	TGTGCCAGCAGGGGCCTCCAAGAGACCCAGTACTTC	CASRGLQETQYF
TRBV5-1	-	once	TRBJ2-1	TGCGCCAGCAGCCCCCGGACTACATGGAATGAGCAGTTCTTC	CASSPRTTWNEQFF
TRBV19	-	large	TRBJ2-6	TGTGCCAGTAGTATAGATTCCCCAAGGCAGGGCTCTGGGGCCAACGTCCTGACTTTC	CASSIDSPRQGSGANVLTF
TRBV14	-	-	TRBJ1-2	TGTGCCAGCAGCCCCTACATAGGCGTGGGAGGCTACACCTTC	CASSPYIGVGGYTF
TRBV5-1	-	-	TRBJ1-4	TGCGCCAGCAGTTCCGTCGGGGGTACAACTAATGAAAAACTGTTTTTT	CASSSVGGTTNEKLFF
TRBV19	-	-	TRBJ1-5	TGTGCCAGTAGTATTCGAGGGTCAACTTATCAGCCCCAGCATTTT	CASSIRGSTYQPQHF
TRBV10-2	-	-	TRBJ2-3	TGCGCCAGCAGTGACCAGGGAACAGATACGCAGTATTTT	CASSDQGTDTQYF
TRBV9	TRBD1	-	TRBJ2-1	TGTGCCAGCAGCGGCGGACCGGGACAGTTAGGCAATGAGCAGTTCTTC	CASSGGPGQLGNEQFF
TRBV6-5	TRBD2	-	TRBJ2-7	TGTGCCAGCAGGACCGTAGCGGGAGGCTCCTACGAGCAGTACTTC	CASRTVAGGSYEQYF
TRBV10-2	TRBD2	few	TRBJ2-7	TGCGCCAGCATTCCTAGCGGGAGCAGCTACGAGCAGTACTTC	CASIPSGSSYEQYF
TRBV19	-	-	TRBJ2-7	TGTGCCAGTGGCCGGGACACAATCTACGAGCAGTACTTC	CASGRDTIYEQYF